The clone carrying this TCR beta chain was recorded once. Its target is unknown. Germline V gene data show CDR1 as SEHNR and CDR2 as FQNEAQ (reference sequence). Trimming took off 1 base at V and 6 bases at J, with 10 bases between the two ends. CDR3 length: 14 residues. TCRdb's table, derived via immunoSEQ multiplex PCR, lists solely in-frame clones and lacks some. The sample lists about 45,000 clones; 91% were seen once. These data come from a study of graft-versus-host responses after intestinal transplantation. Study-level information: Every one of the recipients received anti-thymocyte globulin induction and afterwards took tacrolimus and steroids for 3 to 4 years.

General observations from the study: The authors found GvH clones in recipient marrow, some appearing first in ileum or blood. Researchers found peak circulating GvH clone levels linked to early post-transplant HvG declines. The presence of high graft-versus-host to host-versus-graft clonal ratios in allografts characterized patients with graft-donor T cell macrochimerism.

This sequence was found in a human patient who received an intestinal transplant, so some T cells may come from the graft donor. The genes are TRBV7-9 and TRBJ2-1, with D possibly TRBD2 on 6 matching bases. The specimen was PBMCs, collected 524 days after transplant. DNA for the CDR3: TGTGCCAGCAGCTTAGAAGCGGGCCTCAATGAGCAGTTCTTC. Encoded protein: CASSLEAGLNEQFF.